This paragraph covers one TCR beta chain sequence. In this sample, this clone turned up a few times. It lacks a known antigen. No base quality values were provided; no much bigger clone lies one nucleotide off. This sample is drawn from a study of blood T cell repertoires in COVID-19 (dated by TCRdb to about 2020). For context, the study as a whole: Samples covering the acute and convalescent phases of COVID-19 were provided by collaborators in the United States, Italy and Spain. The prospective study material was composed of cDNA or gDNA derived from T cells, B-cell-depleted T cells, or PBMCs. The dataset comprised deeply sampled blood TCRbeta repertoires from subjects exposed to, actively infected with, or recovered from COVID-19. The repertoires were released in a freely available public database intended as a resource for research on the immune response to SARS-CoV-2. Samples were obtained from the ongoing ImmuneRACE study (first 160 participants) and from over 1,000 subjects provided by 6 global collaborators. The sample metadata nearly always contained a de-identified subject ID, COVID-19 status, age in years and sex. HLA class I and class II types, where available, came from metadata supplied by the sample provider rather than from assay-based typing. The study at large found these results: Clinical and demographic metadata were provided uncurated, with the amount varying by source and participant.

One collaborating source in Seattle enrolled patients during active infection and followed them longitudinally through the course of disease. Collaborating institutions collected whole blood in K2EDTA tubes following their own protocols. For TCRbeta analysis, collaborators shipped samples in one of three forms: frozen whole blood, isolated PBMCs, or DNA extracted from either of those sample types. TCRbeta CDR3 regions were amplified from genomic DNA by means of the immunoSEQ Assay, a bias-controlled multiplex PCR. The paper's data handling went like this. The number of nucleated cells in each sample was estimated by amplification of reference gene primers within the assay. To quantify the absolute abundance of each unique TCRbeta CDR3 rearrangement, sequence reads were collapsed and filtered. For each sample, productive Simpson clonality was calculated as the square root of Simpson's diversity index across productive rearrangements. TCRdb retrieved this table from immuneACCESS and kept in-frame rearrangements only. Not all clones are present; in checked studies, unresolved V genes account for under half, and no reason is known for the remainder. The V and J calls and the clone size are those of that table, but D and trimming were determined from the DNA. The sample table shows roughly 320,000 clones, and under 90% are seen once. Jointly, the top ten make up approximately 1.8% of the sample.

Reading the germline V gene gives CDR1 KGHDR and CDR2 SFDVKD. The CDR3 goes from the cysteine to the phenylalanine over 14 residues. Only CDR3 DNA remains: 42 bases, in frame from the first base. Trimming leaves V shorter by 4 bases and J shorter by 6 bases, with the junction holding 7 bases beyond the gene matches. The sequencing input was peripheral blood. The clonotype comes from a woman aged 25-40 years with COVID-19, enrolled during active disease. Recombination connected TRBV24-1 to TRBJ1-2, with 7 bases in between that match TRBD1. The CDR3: CATSDWTGVDGYTF. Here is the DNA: TGTGCCACCAGTGACTGGACAGGAGTCGATGGCTACACCTTC.